A single sample gave rise to the 16 T cell receptor beta chains below, sequenced in a study of spatial heterogeneity in lung cancer (dated by TCRdb to the late 2010s). Broader findings and caveats from the paper: A correlation was observed between the number of expanded intratumoral alpha and beta TCRs and the tumor nonsynonymous mutation count.

These TCRs are of unknown antigen specificity. Libraries came from 5' RACE. The reads were generated on a NextSeq 500. The public reads were run again by TCRdb, first through fastp at Q25 and then through MiXCR, and only productive beta chains were kept. All rows with the same CDR3 protein become a single entry with the most common DNA and genes. For this sample there are 15,000 to 20,000 distinct CDR3 sequences; under 7% appear just once. The ten most abundant clones make up around 3.8% of the sample. The label giving this sample's time point can be read as: sample taken at primary tumor resection. The sequenced sample was lung tumor tissue, obtained at surgery. These receptor sequences come from a female donor with early-stage non-small cell lung cancer.

In this sample, this clonotype is medium-sized. The CDR3 here is CASSGPQGYNEQFF. DNA for the CDR3: TGTGCCAGCAGCGGCCCACAGGGTTACAATGAGCAGTTCTTC. The V and J genes are TRBV9 and TRBJ2-1; tentative D call: TRBD1 (6 bases). This CDR3 region has 14 residues. Germline lookup yields CDR1 SGDLS and CDR2 YYNGEE. V was trimmed by 3 bases and J by 4 bases, leaving 11 bases between them.

The chain couples TRBV29-1 to TRBJ2-2; TRBD1 agrees at 9 bases. This CDR3 has 13 residues. J lost 3 bases, V lost 7 bases, and 3 bases had no gene match. Germline-derived CDR1 and CDR2 are SQVTM and ANQGSEA. This chain's CDR3 is CSAGQGYTGELFF. In DNA, the CDR3 is TGCAGCGCCGGACAGGGGTACACCGGGGAGCTGTTTTTT.

This clonotype was picked up many times. This chain uses TRBV5-1 with TRBJ1-1; D unresolved. Germline V gene data show CDR1 as SGHRS and CDR2 as YFSETQ. V shed 6 bases and J shed 0 bases, with 9 bases lying between them. The CDR3 is 13 residues long. The CDR3 nucleotides are TGCGCCAGCAAAAACTCAGTGAACACTGAAGCTTTCTTT. This translates into CASKNSVNTEAFF.

This clonotype was recorded at least ten times. V gene TRBV5-6 combines with J gene TRBJ1-2; D not certain. The CDR3 totals 15 residues. Trimming shortened V by 1 base and J by 0 bases, and 10 bases separated the two germline ends. Germline values: CDR1 SGHDT, CDR2 YYEEEE. This chain's CDR3 is CASSLYGEPNYGYTF. CDR3 sequence (DNA): TGTGCCAGCAGCTTGTACGGGGAACCTAACTATGGCTACACCTTC. The whole variable domain, remainder taken from reference TRBV5-6 and TRBJ1-2, is DAGVTQSPTHLIKTRGQQVTLRCSPKSGHDTVSWYQQALGQGPQFIFQYYEEEERQRGNFPDRFSGHQFPNYSSELNVNALLLGDSALYLCASSLYGEPNYGYTFGSGTRLTVV.

This clonotype was seen repeatedly, ten times or more. The gene calls are TRBV6-2 or TRBV6-3 and TRBJ1-5; D is undetermined. The CDR3 runs to 14 residues. The V end lost 8 bases, the J end lost 5 bases, and 16 bases lay between the germline ends. The germline CDR1 and CDR2 sequences are MNHEY and SVGEGT. The CDR3 nucleotides are TGTGCCAGCCAGAGACCCTTACCATATCAGCCCCAGCATTTT. Translation gives CASQRPLPYQPQHF.

This clonotype has ten or more counts. This chain uses TRBV28 with TRBJ2-6; possible D gene TRBD2, 6 bases. With 9 bases removed from V and 0 bases from J, the gap between germline ends came to 15 bases. Germline loops: CDR1 MDHEN, CDR2 SYDVKM. There are 16 residues in the CDR3. The DNA of the CDR3 is TGTGCCAGTAGAGGACGCGGGATCTCTGGGGCCAACGTCCTGACTTTC. Amino acids: CASRGRGISGANVLTF. The full variable domain, rest sourced from reference TRBV28 and TRBJ2-6, is DVKVTQSSRYLVKRTGEKVFLECVQDMDHENMFWYRQDPGLGLRLIYFSYDVKMKEKGDIPEGYSVSREKKERFSLILESASTNQTSMYLCASRGRGISGANVLTFGAGSRLTVL.

This clonotype is labeled as medium-sized. This chain uses TRBV6-5 with TRBJ2-3; 13 nucleotides align to TRBD2. Germline CDR1 and CDR2: MNHEY and SVGAGI. The CDR3 extends over 17 amino acids. After removal of 6 bases from V and 5 bases from J, the junction contained 11 bases not matched to a gene. The CDR3 reads CASRKRLAGGQGDTQYF. CDR3 in DNA: TGTGCCAGCAGAAAAAGACTAGCGGGAGGCCAGGGAGATACGCAGTATTTT.

The CDR3 nucleotides are TGTGCCACCAGCAGTCTAGCGGGGAGCTCCCCAGATACGCAGTATTTT. This encodes CATSSLAGSSPDTQYF. The chain uses TRBV15 and TRBJ2-3; 9 bases map to TRBD2. V shed 3 bases, J shed 4 bases, and the junction held 8 bases outside the gene matches. The CDR3 sequence is 16 residues long. CDR1 and CDR2 from the germline V gene are LNHNV and YYDKDF (reference sequence). Together with reference TRBV15 and TRBJ2-3, the CDR3 gives the full variable domain: DAMVIQNPRYQVTQFGKPVTLSCSQTLNHNVMYWYQQKSSQAPKLLFHYYDKDFNNEADTPDNFQSRRPNTSFCFLDIRSPGLGDTAMYLCATSSLAGSSPDTQYFGPGTRLTVL.

This clonotype was recorded at least ten times. Mismatch with germline at one junction end may stem from a read error. CDR3 amino acids: CASSLGENTEAFF. CDR3 DNA: TGTGCCAGCAGTTTAGGGGAGAACACTGAAGCTTTCTTT. The chain carries TRBV7-9 and TRBJ1-1; tentative D call: TRBD1 (5 bases). The CDR3 sequence is 13 residues long. CDR1 is SEHNR and CDR2 is FQNEAQ in the germline V gene (reference sequence).

This clonotype was seen ten or more times. The chain combines TRBV28 with TRBJ2-1, with D possibly being TRBD1 or TRBD2 (5 bases each). Germline-derived CDR1 and CDR2 are MDHEN and SYDVKM. This CDR3 is built from 12 residues. V lost 3 bases and J lost 15, with 15 bases in between. CDR3 loop: CASSLLGTSMFF. CDR3 nucleotides: TGTGCCAGCAGTTTGTTGGGGACGTCGATGTTCTTC.

Many counts were recorded for this clonotype. V gene TRBV11-3 combines with J gene TRBJ1-1; no definite D call. This CDR3 is built from 14 residues. Trimming pared 3 bases from V and 0 bases from J, leaving 8 bases between. Germline CDR1 reads SGHNT; CDR2 reads YENEEA. CDR3 protein: CASSFSGVNTEAFF. The CDR3 bases are TGTGCCAGCAGCTTTTCCGGGGTGAACACTGAAGCTTTCTTT. Together with reference TRBV11-3 and TRBJ1-1, the CDR3 gives the full variable domain: EAGVVQSPRYKIIEKKQPVAFWCNPISGHNTLYWYLQNLGQGPELLIRYENEEAVDDSQLPKDRFSAERLKGVDSTLKIQPAELGDSAVYLCASSFSGVNTEAFFGQGTRLTVV.

This clonotype was seen many times. V usage is TRBV7-2 and J usage is TRBJ2-3; a possible D gene is TRBD2 (5 bases). The CDR3 has 16 amino acids. V was trimmed by 5 bases and J by 0 bases, leaving 15 bases between them. Germline V lookup: CDR1 SGHTA, CDR2 FQGNSA. CDR3 in amino acids: CASSAMGGYSTDTQYF. CDR3 in DNA: TGTGCCAGCAGCGCAATGGGCGGGTATAGCACAGATACGCAGTATTTT.

DNA of the CDR3: TGCGCCAGCAGCCAGGGTAGCGGGAGAGCGGGCAATGAGCAGTTCTTC. Protein: CASSQGSGRAGNEQFF. The J gene is TRBJ2-1, the V gene TRBV4-1, with 9 bases lining up with TRBD2. V was clipped by 3 bases and J by 6 bases; unmatched bases: 9. This CDR3 has 16 residues. The germline V gene has CDR1 MGHRA and CDR2 YSYEKL.

The V gene is TRBV29-1, the J gene TRBJ1-1, with 9 bases that match TRBD1. CDR1 and CDR2 (germline): SQVTM, ANQGSEA. The V gene end was trimmed by 8 bases and the J gene end by 4 bases; junction bases not matched to a gene: 20. The CDR3 spans 17 residues. The CDR3 sequence: CSPDHSKQGAPGTEAFF. The CDR3 DNA sequence: TGCAGCCCCGATCACTCCAAACAGGGGGCGCCGGGCACTGAAGCTTTCTTT.

This clonotype was counted ten times or more. The CDR3 DNA is TGCGCCAGCAGCCTTGACAGGTCCGGATACTATGGCTACACCTTC. Residues: CASSLDRSGYYGYTF. The J gene is TRBJ1-2, the V gene TRBV5-1, with a tentative D call TRBD1 (6 bases). Trimming pared 4 bases from V and 3 bases from J, leaving 16 bases between. There are 15 residues in the CDR3. Germline V CDR1 and CDR2: SGHRS, YFSETQ.

This clonotype was seen many times. This chain joins TRBV4-1 and TRBJ2-5; TRBD2 might be the D (6 bases). The ends were cut back, 2 bases at V and 7 bases at J, with 11 bases in the middle. This CDR3 has 13 residues. The germline V gene has CDR1 MGHRA and CDR2 YSYEKL. CDR3 nucleotide sequence: TGCGCCAGCAGCCAAACGGGAGTTGGGACCCAGTACTTC. The encoded protein is CASSQTGVGTQYF.